This passage covers 23 T cell receptor beta chains from one sample sequenced in a study of spatial heterogeneity in lung cancer. Specified time point: blood at routine non-recurrence follow-up after resection. Frozen PBMC, nontumor lung or tumor provided whole RNA, which was sequenced unsorted. TCRdb ran MiXCR on the 5' RACE reads and lists one entry per CDR3 protein. The sample consists of about 120,000 distinct CDR3 sequences, 9.5% to 15% of them appearing once. The material was PBMCs, obtained at follow-up. The receptor set was obtained from a male donor with early-stage non-small cell lung cancer.

This chain connects TRBV5-1 to TRBJ2-3; either TRBD1 or TRBD2 may supply D (5 bases each). Germline CDR1 reads SGHRS; CDR2 reads YFSETQ. The CDR3 totals 14 residues. Trimming took 1 base from V and 4 from J, leaving 10 bases between them. The CDR3 DNA reads TGCGCCAGCAGCTTGTGGGGGACCCCAGATACGCAGTATTTT. Amino acid sequence: CASSLWGTPDTQYF. Drawing the rest from reference TRBV5-1 and TRBJ2-3, the complete variable domain is KAGVTQTPRYLIKTRGQQVTLSCSPISGHRSVSWYQQTPGQGLQFLFEYFSETQRNKGNFPGRFSGRQFSNSRSEMNVSTLELGDSALYLCASSLWGTPDTQYFGPGTRLTVL.

This clonotype showed up many times. The chain recombines TRBV7-9 with TRBJ2-4; possibly TRBD1 for D (5 bases). This CDR3 comprises 15 residues. Germline V lookup: CDR1 SEHNR, CDR2 FQNEAQ (reference sequence). Trimming took 0 bases from V and 0 from J, leaving 6 bases between them. The chain's CDR3 is CASSLAQGAKNIQYF. The CDR3 region has the DNA TGTGCCAGCAGCTTAGCGCAGGGAGCCAAAAACATTCAGTACTTC.

J is TRBJ2-1 and V is TRBV20-1; possible D gene TRBD2, 6 bases. CDR1 and CDR2 from the germline V gene are DFQATT and SNEGSKA (reference sequence). The CDR3 is made up of 13 amino acids. Between the trimmed V and J ends, which lost 8 bases and 10 bases, there was a span of 21 bases. The CDR3 DNA follows: TGCAGTCTTACCCTCGAGCCGGAGGGCGAGCAGTTCTTC. This codes for CSLTLEPEGEQFF.

This clonotype was seen many times. One junction end does not reproduce the germline sequence, and a read error may be involved. The CDR3 DNA is TGTGCTAGCAGCCCAGGACCGGGCGGACTAGCGGGGGGAAACTCCTACAATGAGCAGTTCTTC. Residues: CASSPGPGGLAGGNSYNEQFF. V usage is TRBV7-7 and J usage is TRBJ2-1; TRBD2 agrees at 14 bases. The germline V gene has CDR1 SSHAT and CDR2 FNYEAQ (reference sequence). This CDR3 is built from 21 residues.

This clonotype was seen repeatedly, ten times or more. V usage is TRBV7-8 and J usage is TRBJ2-7; D perhaps matches TRBD1 (6 bases). The CDR3 is 13 residues long. The germline CDR1 and CDR2 sequences are SGHVS and FQNEAQ. With 5 bases removed from V and 3 bases from J, the gap between germline ends came to 11 bases. CDR3 sequence reads: CASSTMDSYEQYF. The CDR3 DNA reads as TGTGCCAGCAGCACAATGGACAGCTACGAGCAGTACTTC.

In this sample, this clonotype turned up many times. The chain joins TRBV6-6 to TRBJ2-7, with unresolved D. From germline, CDR1 is MNHNY and CDR2 SVGAGI (reference sequence). V was cut by 2 bases and J by 6 bases, with 8 bases left in between. This CDR3 has 12 residues. CDR3 loop: CASSYTASEQYF. CDR3 nucleotides: TGTGCCAGCAGTTACACAGCCAGCGAGCAGTACTTC.

The rearrangement links TRBV5-1 to TRBJ2-1; D not certain. Trimming left V 3 bases short and J 4 bases short, with 5 bases between. Per germline, CDR1 SGHRS and CDR2 YFSETQ. The CDR3 extends over 12 amino acids. This CDR3 is CASSWDYNEQFF. CDR3 bases: TGCGCCAGCAGCTGGGATTACAATGAGCAGTTCTTC. The complete variable domain, with remaining parts taken from reference TRBV5-1 and TRBJ2-1, reads KAGVTQTPRYLIKTRGQQVTLSCSPISGHRSVSWYQQTPGQGLQFLFEYFSETQRNKGNFPGRFSGRQFSNSRSEMNVSTLELGDSALYLCASSWDYNEQFFGPGTRLTVL.

Only a few counts were recorded for this clonotype. V is TRBV30 and J is TRBJ2-1; 9 nucleotides line up with TRBD2. V dropped 2 bases and J dropped 1; count of bases not matched to a gene: 3. Germline CDR1 and CDR2: GTSNPN and SVGIG (reference sequence). The CDR3 covers 15 residues. The CDR3 bases are TGTGCCTGGAGTTCTCTAGCGGGGTCCTACAATGAGCAGTTCTTC. It yields the protein CAWSSLAGSYNEQFF.

This clonotype came up many times. CDR3 bases: TGTGCCAGCCCGACAGGGCTAAGCAATCAGCCCCAGCATTTT. This codes for CASPTGLSNQPQHF. This chain joins TRBV27 and TRBJ1-5, with 7 bases aligning to TRBD1. Germline V gene data show CDR1 as MNHEY and CDR2 as SMNVEV (reference sequence). The CDR3 loop spans 14 amino acids. After removal of 8 bases from V and 1 base from J, the junction contained 5 bases not matched to a gene.

This clonotype was detected a few times. The chain uses TRBV5-6 and TRBJ2-2; TRBD1 aligns across 8 bases. After removal of 4 bases from V and 1 base from J, the junction contained 6 bases not matched to a gene. The V gene's germline CDR1 is SGHDT and CDR2 YYEEEE. This CDR3 is 16 amino acids long. In nucleotides, the CDR3 is TGTGCCAGCAGCACCCGGACAGGGTGGAACACCGGGGAGCTGTTTTTT. Its translation is CASSTRTGWNTGELFF.

This clonotype was observed at least ten times. The V gene is TRBV7-9, the J gene TRBJ2-5; no reliable D call. CDR3 length: 16 residues. Germline-derived CDR1 and CDR2 are SEHNR and FQNEAQ (reference sequence). V lost 0 bases, J lost 2 bases, and 13 bases lay in between. The CDR3 nucleotides are TGTGCCAGCAGCTTAGCGCTCGGAGCTCGACAAGAGACCCAGTACTTC. It codes for CASSLALGARQETQYF.

V is TRBV20-1 and J is TRBJ1-1; no clear D gene. CDR3 size: 14 residues. V was pared by 0 bases and J by 0 bases, with 8 bases between. The V gene's germline CDR1 is DFQATT and CDR2 SNEGSKA (reference sequence). CDR3 in DNA: TGCAGTGCTAGAGAGGGGAATTTGAACACTGAAGCTTTCTTT. It encodes CSAREGNLNTEAFF.

Ten or more counts support this clonotype. This chain connects TRBV9 to TRBJ1-6; the D is unclear. This CDR3 is built from 12 residues. Germline loops: CDR1 SGDLS, CDR2 YYNGEE. Between the trimmed V and J ends, which lost 3 bases and 7 bases, there was a span of 5 bases. This CDR3 reads CASSAQNSPLHF. The CDR3, as DNA: TGTGCCAGCAGCGCTCAAAATTCACCCCTCCACTTT.

For this clonotype: One end of the junction fails to match germline, which may point to a read error. The chain employs TRBV4-3 and TRBJ1-6, with 7 bases lining up with TRBD1. There are 17 residues in the CDR3. The germline gives CDR1 LGHNA, CDR2 YSLEER. This CDR3 is CASNQAATGKYNSPLHF. CDR3 DNA sequence: TGCGCCAGCAACCAAGCCGCGACAGGGAAGTATAATTCACCCCTCCACTTT.

This chain links TRBV7-2 with TRBJ2-7; D may be TRBD1 or TRBD2 (5 bases each). The CDR3 extends over 15 amino acids. Germline CDR1 reads SGHTA; CDR2 reads FQGNSA. V was trimmed by 3 bases and J by 7 bases, leaving 19 bases between them. The CDR3: CASSFDSGGLREQYF. The CDR3 coding sequence is TGTGCCAGCAGCTTCGACAGTGGGGGATTACGGGAGCAGTACTTC.

This clonotype was recorded a few times. This chain joins TRBV29-1 and TRBJ2-6; D is perhaps TRBD1 (6 bases). The CDR3 is made up of 14 amino acids. V was pared by 5 bases and J by 2 bases, with 10 bases between. Germline V gene sequence: CDR1 SQVTM, CDR2 ANQGSEA. CDR3: CSVTGSAGANVLTF. CDR3 DNA: TGCAGCGTTACAGGGTCAGCTGGGGCCAACGTCCTGACTTTC.

This clonotype was seen a few times. The chain is built from TRBV4-2 and TRBJ1-6; the match to TRBD1 covers 9 bases. Germline assignment: CDR1 LGHNA and CDR2 YNFKEQ. V was clipped by 0 bases and J by 9 bases; unmatched bases: 6. The length of the CDR3 is 16 residues. CDR3 in DNA: TGTGCCAGCAGCCAAGATTCGACAGGGGGAATTTCACCCCTCCACTTT. Its translation: CASSQDSTGGISPLHF.

This clonotype was detected ten times or more. J is TRBJ1-5 and V is TRBV10-3, with a weak D call TRBD1 (5 bases). CDR1 is ENHRY, CDR2 SYGVKD, per germline. The CDR3 totals 13 residues. Trimming pared 10 bases from V and 1 base from J, leaving 11 bases between. The CDR3 spells CATSGGSNQPQHF. The DNA of the CDR3 is TGTGCCACCAGCGGGGGAAGCAATCAGCCCCAGCATTTT.

This clonotype has a handful of counts. The rearrangement links TRBV6-1 to TRBJ1-5, with D perhaps matching TRBD1 (5 bases). Trimming stripped 2 bases from V and 2 bases from J, with 13 bases between. The CDR3 is made up of 16 amino acids. The germline V gene has CDR1 MNHNS and CDR2 SASEGT. The CDR3 region is CASSESGLWGNQPQHF. CDR3 nucleotide sequence: TGTGCCAGCAGTGAATCGGGGCTGTGGGGCAATCAGCCCCAGCATTTT.

The chain carries TRBV4-3 and TRBJ2-7; no firm D call. The CDR3 contains 14 residues. Germline V gene sequence: CDR1 LGHNA, CDR2 YSLEER. Trimming shortened V by 0 bases and J by 2 bases, and 8 bases separated the two germline ends. Here the CDR3 reads CASSQDITAYEQYF. CDR3 bases: TGCGCCAGCAGCCAAGATATAACAGCCTACGAGCAGTACTTC.

A few counts support this clonotype. The chain carries TRBV5-1 and TRBJ2-7; D gene ambiguous. With 0 bases removed from V and 2 bases from J, the gap between germline ends came to 6 bases. Per germline, CDR1 SGHRS and CDR2 YFSETQ. CDR3 length: 13 residues. CDR3 bases: TGCGCCAGCAGCTTGGAGGCAGCCTACGAGCAGTACTTC. Its translation: CASSLEAAYEQYF.

In its sample, this clonotype was seen many times. J is TRBJ2-2 and V is TRBV29-1; possibly TRBD1 for D (5 bases). In germline, CDR1 is SQVTM, CDR2 ANQGSEA. CDR3 length: 15 residues. V was trimmed by 2 bases and J by 4 bases, leaving 14 bases between them. The CDR3 bases are TGCAGCGTTGAAAATCCCAGGGCGCGCACCGGGGAGCTGTTTTTT. Translated, it gives CSVENPRARTGELFF.

This clonotype was counted a few times. The chain recombines TRBV29-1 with TRBJ2-5; D remains unclear. The CDR3 runs 14 residues. Trimming took 4 bases from V and 2 from J, leaving 14 bases between them. From germline, CDR1 is SQVTM and CDR2 ANQGSEA. In DNA, the CDR3 is TGCAGCGTTGGAAGACCCTTGACACAAGAGACCCAGTACTTC. Translated, it gives CSVGRPLTQETQYF.